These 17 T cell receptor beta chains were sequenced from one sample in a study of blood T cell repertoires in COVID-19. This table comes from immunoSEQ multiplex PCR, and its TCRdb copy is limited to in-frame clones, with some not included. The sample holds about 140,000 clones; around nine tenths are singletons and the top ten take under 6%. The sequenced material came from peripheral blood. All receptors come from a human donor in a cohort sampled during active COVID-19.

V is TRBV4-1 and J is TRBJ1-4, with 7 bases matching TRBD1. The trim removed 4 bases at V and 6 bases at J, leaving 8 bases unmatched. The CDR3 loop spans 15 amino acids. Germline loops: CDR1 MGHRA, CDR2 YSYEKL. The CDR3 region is CASSRPGDRDEKLFF. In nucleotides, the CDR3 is TGCGCCAGCAGCCGACCGGGAGACAGGGATGAAAAACTGTTTTTT.

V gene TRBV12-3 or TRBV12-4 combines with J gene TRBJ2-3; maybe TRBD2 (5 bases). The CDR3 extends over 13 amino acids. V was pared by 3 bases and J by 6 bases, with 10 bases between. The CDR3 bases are TGTGCCAGCAGTTTCGGGGTCGTTGATACGCAGTATTTT. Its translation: CASSFGVVDTQYF.

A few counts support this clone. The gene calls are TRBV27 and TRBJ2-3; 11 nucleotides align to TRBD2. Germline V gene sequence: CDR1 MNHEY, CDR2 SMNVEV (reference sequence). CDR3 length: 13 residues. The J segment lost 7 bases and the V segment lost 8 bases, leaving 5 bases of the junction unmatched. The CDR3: CASATSGRNTQYF. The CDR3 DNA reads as TGTGCCAGCGCTACTAGCGGGAGAAATACGCAGTATTTT.

As DNA, the CDR3 is TGTGCCAGTAGTATAGGCTACGGCCTTCAGCAGGGTGGCTACACCTTC. This gives the protein CASSIGYGLQQGGYTF. The V and J genes are TRBV19 and TRBJ1-2; D is possibly TRBD1 (5 bases). V lost 1 base, J lost 7 bases, and 19 bases lay in between. The CDR3 sequence is 16 residues long. Germline V gene data show CDR1 as LNHDA and CDR2 as SQIVND (reference sequence).

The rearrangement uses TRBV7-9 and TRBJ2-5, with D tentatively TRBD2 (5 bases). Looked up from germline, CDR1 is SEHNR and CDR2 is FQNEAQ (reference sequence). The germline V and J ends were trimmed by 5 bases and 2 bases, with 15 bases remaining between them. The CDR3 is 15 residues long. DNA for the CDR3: TGTGCCAGCAGCCCTACCCGTTCGGGGCAAGAGACCCAGTACTTC. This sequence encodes CASSPTRSGQETQYF.

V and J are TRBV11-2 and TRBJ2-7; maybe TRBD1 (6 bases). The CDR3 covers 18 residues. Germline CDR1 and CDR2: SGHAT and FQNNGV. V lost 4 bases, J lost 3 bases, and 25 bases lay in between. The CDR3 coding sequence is TGTGCCAGCAGCTCGTACCTAGGCCCGGGACAAACATTCTACGAGCAGTACTTC. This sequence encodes CASSSYLGPGQTFYEQYF.

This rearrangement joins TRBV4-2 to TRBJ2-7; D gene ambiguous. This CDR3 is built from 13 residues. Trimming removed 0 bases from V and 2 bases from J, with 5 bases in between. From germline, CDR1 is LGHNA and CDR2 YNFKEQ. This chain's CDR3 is CASSQELTYEQYF. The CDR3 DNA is TGTGCCAGCAGCCAAGAGTTAACCTACGAGCAGTACTTC.

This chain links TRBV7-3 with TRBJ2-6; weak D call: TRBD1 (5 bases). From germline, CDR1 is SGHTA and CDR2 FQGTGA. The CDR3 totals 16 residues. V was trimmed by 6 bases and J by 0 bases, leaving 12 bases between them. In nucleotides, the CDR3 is TGTGCCAGCAGAAGGGAAGGGGCCTCTGGGGCCAACGTCCTGACTTTC. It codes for CASRREGASGANVLTF. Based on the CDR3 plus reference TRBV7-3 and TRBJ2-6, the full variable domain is GAGVSQTPSNKVTEKGKYVELRCDPISGHTALYWYRQSLGQGPEFLIYFQGTGAADDSGLPNDRFFAVRPEGSVSTLKIQRTERGDSAVYLCASRREGASGANVLTFGAGSRLTVL.

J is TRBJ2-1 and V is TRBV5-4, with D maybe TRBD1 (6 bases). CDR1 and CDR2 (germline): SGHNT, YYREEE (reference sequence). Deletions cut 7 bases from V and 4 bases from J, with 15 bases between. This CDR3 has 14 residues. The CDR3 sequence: CASPTLGTYNEQFF. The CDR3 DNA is TGTGCCAGCCCCACCTTGGGGACATACAATGAGCAGTTCTTC.

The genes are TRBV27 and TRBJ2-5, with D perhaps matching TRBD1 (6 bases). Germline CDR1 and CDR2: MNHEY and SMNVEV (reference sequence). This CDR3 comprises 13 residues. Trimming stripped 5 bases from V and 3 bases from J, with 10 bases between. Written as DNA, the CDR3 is TGTGCCAGCAGTGGCTACAGGGAAGAGACCCAGTACTTC. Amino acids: CASSGYREETQYF.

CDR3 loop: CASSPAQTGYEQYF. CDR3 nucleotides: TGTGCCAGCAGTCCCGCCCAGACAGGGTACGAGCAGTACTTC. The chain carries TRBV28 and TRBJ2-7, with 7 bases lining up with TRBD1. Germline V gene data show CDR1 as MDHEN and CDR2 as SYDVKM. The V segment lost 5 bases and the J segment 4 bases; nucleotides outside the gene matches: 8. The CDR3 has 14 amino acids. The full variable domain, in which reference TRBV28 and TRBJ2-7 provide the parts outside the CDR3, is DVKVTQSSRYLVKRTGEKVFLECVQDMDHENMFWYRQDPGLGLRLIYFSYDVKMKEKGDIPEGYSVSREKKERFSLILESASTNQTSMYLCASSPAQTGYEQYFGPGTRLTVT.

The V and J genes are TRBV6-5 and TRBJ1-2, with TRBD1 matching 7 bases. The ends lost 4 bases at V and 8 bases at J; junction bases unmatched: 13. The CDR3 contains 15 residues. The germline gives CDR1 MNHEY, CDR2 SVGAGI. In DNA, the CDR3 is TGTGCCAGCAGTTCCGGGACAGAACTGCTTGGGGGCTACACCTTC. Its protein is CASSSGTELLGGYTF.

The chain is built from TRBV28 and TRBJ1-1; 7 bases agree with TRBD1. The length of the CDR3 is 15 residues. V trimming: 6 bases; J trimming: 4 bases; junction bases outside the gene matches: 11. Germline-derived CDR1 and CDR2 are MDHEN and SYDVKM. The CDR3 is CASRDTTGQSTEAFF. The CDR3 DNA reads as TGTGCCAGCAGGGACACGACGGGACAGTCCACTGAAGCTTTCTTT.

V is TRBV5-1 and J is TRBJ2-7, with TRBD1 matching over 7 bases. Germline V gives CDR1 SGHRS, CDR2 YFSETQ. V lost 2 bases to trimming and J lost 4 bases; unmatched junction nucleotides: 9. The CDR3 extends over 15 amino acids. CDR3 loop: CASSFSGQTSYEQYF. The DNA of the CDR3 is TGCGCCAGCAGCTTTTCGGGACAGACCTCTTACGAGCAGTACTTC. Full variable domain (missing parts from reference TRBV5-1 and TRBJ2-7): KAGVTQTPRYLIKTRGQQVTLSCSPISGHRSVSWYQQTPGQGLQFLFEYFSETQRNKGNFPGRFSGRQFSNSRSEMNVSTLELGDSALYLCASSFSGQTSYEQYFGPGTRLTVT.

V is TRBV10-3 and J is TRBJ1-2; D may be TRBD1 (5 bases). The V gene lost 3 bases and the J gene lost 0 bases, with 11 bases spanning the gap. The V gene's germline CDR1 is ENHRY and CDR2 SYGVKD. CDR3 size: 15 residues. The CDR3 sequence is CAISDRVIANYGYTF. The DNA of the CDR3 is TGTGCCATCAGTGACAGGGTTATAGCTAACTATGGCTACACCTTC.

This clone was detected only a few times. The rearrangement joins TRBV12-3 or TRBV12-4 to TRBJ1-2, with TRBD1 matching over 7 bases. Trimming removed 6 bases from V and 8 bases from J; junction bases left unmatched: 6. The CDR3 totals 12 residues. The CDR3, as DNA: TGTGCCAGCAGCCCTGGGACAGTGGGCTACACCTTC. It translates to CASSPGTVGYTF.

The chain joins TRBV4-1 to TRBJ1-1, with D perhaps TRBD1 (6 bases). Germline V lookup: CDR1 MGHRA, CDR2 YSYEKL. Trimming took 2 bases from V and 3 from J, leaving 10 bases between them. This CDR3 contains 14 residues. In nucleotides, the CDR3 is TGCGCCAGCAGCCAAATGGGGGGGCACACTGAAGCTTTCTTT. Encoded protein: CASSQMGGHTEAFF.